The 16 T cell receptor beta chains below were found in one sample sequenced in a study of T cell changes during pregnancy in multiple sclerosis. Sequenced by immunoSEQ multiplex PCR; TCRdb stores in-frame clones only, minus some. The table records around 34,000 clones, about 95% of them present only once. Sample: CD4+ T cells from peripheral blood mononuclear cells, taken in the second trimester of pregnancy. These receptor sequences come from a female donor with multiple sclerosis, enrolled in a pregnancy study.

The J gene is TRBJ2-3, the V gene TRBV12-5, with D possibly matching TRBD1 (5 bases). The CDR3 contains 13 residues. Looked up from germline, CDR1 is LGHNT and CDR2 is FRNRAP. V lost 4 bases, J lost 5 bases, and 10 bases lay in between. The CDR3 DNA sequence: TGTGCTAGTGGTTCAGGGTCTGAAGATACGCAGTATTTT. Translated, it gives CASGSGSEDTQYF.

This chain joins TRBV7-8 and TRBJ1-1; D ambiguous. V lost 7 bases to trimming and J lost 1 base, with 16 bases between them. Germline assignment: CDR1 SGHVS and CDR2 FQNEAQ. This CDR3 contains 15 residues. The CDR3 loop reads CASNIPGVKNTEAFF. In nucleotides, the CDR3 is TGTGCCAGCAACATTCCCGGGGTTAAGAACACTGAAGCTTTCTTT.

CDR3 amino acids: CASSWGRGRGGRKQFF. The CDR3 nucleotides read TGTGCCAGCAGCTGGGGCAGGGGCCGAGGGGGCCGAAAGCAGTTCTTC. V gene TRBV5-4 combines with J gene TRBJ2-1; 7 bases map to TRBD1. CDR3 length: 16 amino acids. Trimming took 3 bases from V and 11 from J; bases not matched to a gene: 17. Germline V gene data show CDR1 as SGHNT and CDR2 as YYREEE (reference sequence).

The chain links TRBV5-1 to TRBJ2-7; TRBD2 aligns across 14 bases. In germline, CDR1 is SGHRS, CDR2 YFSETQ. The CDR3 contains 14 residues. Trimming removed 4 bases from V and 9 bases from J; junction bases left unmatched: 6. The CDR3 nucleotides are TGCGCCAGCAGCGGGGGACTAGCGGGGGTCAGGCAGTACTTC. Amino acid sequence: CASSGGLAGVRQYF.

This clone showed up just once. The chain employs TRBV4-3 and TRBJ2-2; D is possibly TRBD1 (5 bases). The CDR3 extends over 14 amino acids. Trimming left V 8 bases short and J 1 base short, with 11 bases between. Germline CDR1 reads LGHNA; CDR2 reads YSLEER. The CDR3 loop is CASALTVNTGELFF. CDR3 sequence (DNA): TGCGCCAGCGCCCTGACAGTGAACACCGGGGAGCTGTTTTTT.

The CDR3 nucleotides read TGCGCCAGCAGCATTAGCGGGAATGGAGGAGAGACCCAGTACTTC. Translation gives CASSISGNGGETQYF. The chain combines TRBV5-1 with TRBJ2-5; 8 bases agree with TRBD2. The CDR3 contains 15 residues. Germline-derived CDR1 and CDR2 are SGHRS and YFSETQ. J gave up 4 bases and V 4 bases, and 9 bases lay outside the gene matches.

The chain combines TRBV28 with TRBJ1-2; 9 bases are a match to TRBD1. In germline, CDR1 is MDHEN, CDR2 SYDVKM. The ends lost 6 bases at V and 1 base at J; junction bases unmatched: 6. The CDR3 has 15 amino acids. CDR3 coding DNA: TGTGCCAGCAGAAAACAGGGGGCGGGTAACTATGGCTACACCTTC. Translation gives CASRKQGAGNYGYTF.

The V and J genes are TRBV7-6 and TRBJ1-1, with unresolved D. The germline V gene has CDR1 SGHVS and CDR2 FNYEAQ. The CDR3 runs to 14 residues. V was trimmed by 7 bases and J by 3 bases, leaving 15 bases between them. The CDR3 loop reads CASTPRSRDTEAFF. CDR3 in DNA: TGTGCCAGCACCCCGCGGAGCAGAGACACTGAAGCTTTCTTT.

The rearrangement links TRBV11-2 to TRBJ1-1; TRBD1 aligns across 8 bases. The J segment lost 1 base and the V segment lost 7 bases, leaving 5 bases of the junction unmatched. Germline-derived CDR1 and CDR2 are SGHAT and FQNNGV. This CDR3 region has 14 residues. CDR3 nucleotides: TGTGCCAGCACCTCGGACAGGGAGAACACTGAAGCTTTCTTT. Its translation is CASTSDRENTEAFF.

This CDR3 is CAVGRRNTIYF. In DNA, the CDR3 is TGTGCAGTGGGGAGGAGAAACACCATATATTTT. V gene TRBV6-6 combines with J gene TRBJ1-3, with D unclear. Germline V lookup: CDR1 MNHNY, CDR2 SVGAGI (reference sequence). The length of the CDR3 is 11 residues.

The rearrangement joins TRBV6-1 to TRBJ2-7, with 7 bases fitting TRBD1. V gave up 6 bases and J gave up 0 bases; unmatched junction bases: 2. Germline V CDR1 and CDR2: MNHNS, SASEGT. CDR3 length: 13 amino acids. The CDR3 nucleotides are TGTGCCAGCAGCCACAGGGGCTCCTACGAGCAGTACTTC. Its protein is CASSHRGSYEQYF.

The table lists this clone with a few counts. The rearrangement joins TRBV30 to TRBJ1-2; TRBD1 agrees at 11 bases. The CDR3 has 14 residues. The trim removed 3 bases at V and 8 bases at J, leaving 8 bases unmatched. Germline V gene sequence: CDR1 GTSNPN, CDR2 SVGIG (reference sequence). The CDR3 DNA reads as TGTGCCTGGAGCTACGGACAGGGGGCGCGCGGCTACACCTTC. Encoded protein: CAWSYGQGARGYTF. The whole variable domain, filled in from reference TRBV30 and TRBJ1-2, reads SQTIHQWPATLVQPVGSPLSLECTVEGTSNPNLYWYRQAAGRGLQLLFYSVGIGQISSEVPQNLSASRPQDRQFILSSKKLLLSDSGFYLCAWSYGQGARGYTFGSGTRLTVV.

The J gene is TRBJ1-3, the V gene TRBV9, with 8 bases aligning to TRBD1. The ends lost 4 bases at V and 3 bases at J; junction bases unmatched: 12. CDR3 length: 17 amino acids. Looked up from germline, CDR1 is SGDLS and CDR2 is YYNGEE. CDR3 nucleotides: TGTGCCAGCAGCCCCCTGCGCCCCGGGACAGGTGGAAACACCATATATTTT. The encoded protein is CASSPLRPGTGGNTIYF. Variable domain in full (rest from reference TRBV9 and TRBJ1-3): DSGVTQTPKHLITATGQRVTLRCSPRSGDLSVYWYQQSLDQGLQFLIQYYNGEERAKGNILERFSAQQFPDLHSELNLSSLELGDSALYFCASSPLRPGTGGNTIYFGEGSWLTVV.

CDR3 protein: CASSRTGTGTNEQFF. In DNA form, the CDR3 reads TGCGCCAGCAGCCGCACCGGGACAGGGACCAATGAGCAGTTCTTC. The chain is built from TRBV5-1 and TRBJ2-1; 9 nucleotides agree with TRBD1. Germline V lookup: CDR1 SGHRS, CDR2 YFSETQ. Trimming cost V 4 bases and J 6 bases; bases outside gene matches: 8. The CDR3 extends over 15 amino acids.

This chain links TRBV29-1 with TRBJ1-4; 7 nucleotides align to TRBD1. Germline assignment: CDR1 SQVTM and CDR2 ANQGSEA. This CDR3 contains 13 residues. The ends lost 6 bases at V and 4 bases at J; junction bases unmatched: 5. This chain's CDR3 is CSVLDRDNEKLFF. In nucleotides, the CDR3 is TGCAGCGTCCTCGACAGGGATAATGAAAAACTGTTTTTT.

The chain carries TRBV2 and TRBJ2-1; D is perhaps TRBD1 (6 bases). Trimming cost V 6 bases and J 4 bases, with 13 bases left between them. Germline CDR1 is SNHLY and CDR2 is FYNNEI. The CDR3 has 14 amino acids. The CDR3 loop reads CASSPMDSYNEQFF. CDR3 DNA sequence: TGTGCCAGCAGCCCGATGGACAGTTACAATGAGCAGTTCTTC.